This TCR beta chain is drawn from a study of T cells after yellow fever vaccination. Trimming removed 4 bases at V and 6 bases at J, with 12 bases between. Germline values: CDR1 SGHVS, CDR2 FNYEAQ. CDR3 length: 14 amino acids. This clonotype was counted at least ten times. The antigen is undetermined. Study conclusions and caveats: Re-detected after boosting: most primary clones, 96% of CD4 and over 80% of CD8. Compared with primary, the secondary response was weaker and peaked at day 5, not 15. Within FACS-sorted repertoires, abundant clonotypes contaminating from the bulk population could be present.

TCRdb reanalysed the 5' RACE reads using MiXCR and keeps one entry per CDR3 protein. The sample records over 200,000 distinct CDR3 sequences, roughly 6.3% being singletons. The chain links TRBV7-6 to TRBJ2-2; D call uncertain. The TCR originated in a man aged 25 to 40 who received the YFV17D yellow fever vaccine. The sequenced sample was CD4+ T cells sorted from PBMCs, obtained on the day of the yellow fever booster vaccination. The CDR3 DNA follows: TGTGCCAGCAGCTCCGTCGGTCCCTCCGGGGAGCTGTTTTTT. It translates to CASSSVGPSGELFF.